This T cell receptor (beta chain) comes out of a study of CD8 T cells in Susac syndrome. RNA was extracted with the RNeasy kit, and a quantity of about 0.45 to 1 ug was reverse transcribed using random hexamers. TCRdb reprocessed the immunoSEQ multiplex PCR reads with MiXCR, giving one entry per CDR3 protein. The sample records a few hundred thousand distinct CDR3 sequences, about 95% being singletons. The table lists this clonotype with a count of one. Germline assignment: CDR1 DFQATT and CDR2 SNEGSKA (reference sequence). Trimming shortened V by 6 bases and J by 4 bases, and 21 bases separated the two germline ends. This CDR3 spans 15 amino acids.

The V call is TRBV20-1, the J call TRBJ1-2; TRBD1 might be the D (6 bases). The specimen was CD4+ T cells from PBMCs. The origin of this receptor is a human donor with multiple sclerosis. The CDR3 coding sequence is TGCAGTGCCCATGCAGGGGAACCCAGTAGCTATGGCTACACCTTC. This codes for CSAHAGEPSSYGYTF.